The 18 T cell receptor beta chains in this list originate from one sample, sequenced in a study of Graves' ophthalmopathy and Graves' hyperthyroidism. Transcripts of RNA were the source for amplifying TCR beta CDR3 regions. HTBI primers were used in a first-round RT-PCR, which preceded a second-round multiplex PCR. Via MiXCR, TCRdb re-called the multiplex PCR reads, giving one row per CDR3 protein. In the table there are about 380,000 distinct CDR3 sequences, roughly 14% of which are singletons. Material for sequencing was peripheral blood. These TCRs come from a woman younger than 35 with stable Graves' hyperthyroidism.

V gene TRBV2 combines with J gene TRBJ2-5; D is possibly TRBD2 (5 bases). CDR3 size: 14 residues. Germline lookup yields CDR1 SNHLY and CDR2 FYNNEI. Trimming took 3 bases from V and 0 from J, leaving 8 bases between them. CDR3 DNA sequence: TGTGCCAGCAGTGAGCGGGCTAACCAAGAGACCCAGTACTTC. Translation: CASSERANQETQYF.

The chain links TRBV6-5 to TRBJ2-7; D possibly uses TRBD1 or TRBD2 (5 bases each). The CDR3 spans 15 residues. The germline CDR1 and CDR2 sequences are MNHEY and SVGAGI. Trimming removed 0 bases at V and 6 bases at J, with 15 bases between. CDR3: CASSYSGQLGGEQYF. The CDR3 bases are TGTGCCAGCAGTTACTCAGGTCAGCTTGGGGGCGAGCAGTACTTC.

This clonotype was recorded at least ten times. The J gene is TRBJ2-7, the V gene TRBV6-5; 7 positions match TRBD1. Trimming at V came to 10 bases and at J to 5 bases, leaving 14 bases not matched to a gene. Germline loops: CDR1 MNHEY, CDR2 SVGAGI. The CDR3 length is 14 residues. CDR3 nucleotides: TGTGCCACCACCGGATCGGGACAGTTCAACGAGCAGTACTTC. Translation: CATTGSGQFNEQYF.

V and J are TRBV20-1 and TRBJ1-1; possible D gene TRBD1, 5 bases. The germline V gene encodes CDR1 DFQATT and CDR2 SNEGSKA (reference sequence). Trimming removed 0 bases from V and 1 base from J, with 12 bases in between. The length of the CDR3 is 15 residues. The CDR3 coding sequence is TGCAGTGCTAGAGATTTTAGGGGCCCGAACACTGAAGCTTTCTTT. Its translation is CSARDFRGPNTEAFF.

Many counts were recorded for this clonotype. The chain is built from TRBV6-1 and TRBJ2-7, with D unclear. With 5 bases removed from V and 3 bases from J, the gap between germline ends came to 20 bases. CDR1 is MNHNS, CDR2 SASEGT, per germline. The CDR3 has 16 amino acids. The DNA of the CDR3 is TGTGCCAGCAGTCCCACCCTTTCTCCGTTTGGCTACGAGCAGTACTTC. Residues: CASSPTLSPFGYEQYF.

The table lists this clonotype with a few counts. The chain couples TRBV10-3 to TRBJ2-7; perhaps TRBD1 as D (5 bases). V lost 5 bases and J 4 bases, leaving 9 bases between the germline ends. The CDR3 consists of 12 residues. The germline V gene encodes CDR1 ENHRY and CDR2 SYGVKD. For the CDR3, the DNA is TGTGCCATCAGTTCCCAGGGATACGAGCAGTACTTC. Translated: CAISSQGYEQYF.

This clonotype was detected ten times or more. The V and J genes are TRBV15 and TRBJ2-1; 7 nucleotides agree with TRBD1. The CDR3 contains 16 residues. V lost 0 bases, J lost 0 bases, and 2 bases stayed unmatched. CDR1 is LNHNV and CDR2 is YYDKDF in the germline V gene (reference sequence). CDR3 DNA: TGTGCCACCAGCAGAGACGACAGGGTCTCCTACAATGAGCAGTTCTTC. It is translated as CATSRDDRVSYNEQFF. Complete variable domain (other parts from reference TRBV15 and TRBJ2-1): DAMVIQNPRYQVTQFGKPVTLSCSQTLNHNVMYWYQQKSSQAPKLLFHYYDKDFNNEADTPDNFQSRRPNTSFCFLDIRSPGLGDTAMYLCATSRDDRVSYNEQFFGPGTRLTVL.

Only a few counts were recorded for this clonotype. This rearrangement joins TRBV2 to TRBJ1-6, with D uncertain. V lost 2 bases and J lost 9, with 11 bases in between. CDR1 and CDR2 (germline): SNHLY, FYNNEI. The CDR3 is 14 residues long. CDR3 nucleotides: TGTGCCAGCAGTGAACCCCAGCTGACTTCACCCCTCCACTTT. It encodes CASSEPQLTSPLHF.

This clonotype was seen at least ten times. The chain has TRBV7-8 and TRBJ1-5; no clear D gene. CDR3 length: 14 amino acids. CDR1 SGHVS and CDR2 FQNEAQ come from the germline V gene. V was cut by 5 bases and J by 5 bases, with 13 bases left in between. Written as DNA, the CDR3 is TGTGCCAGCAGCACCGGGCCCGGGGATCAGCCCCAGCATTTT. This translates into CASSTGPGDQPQHF.

The sample holds many counts of this clonotype. This chain joins TRBV7-2 and TRBJ1-2; 10 nucleotides align to TRBD1. Germline V gives CDR1 SGHTA, CDR2 FQGNSA. Unmatched junction bases numbered 9, after V lost 5 bases and J lost 6 bases. The CDR3 is made up of 15 amino acids. CDR3 region: CASSRHGTGEDGYTF. In DNA form, the CDR3 reads TGTGCCAGCAGCCGTCACGGGACAGGGGAGGATGGCTACACCTTC.

This chain links TRBV2 with TRBJ1-3; possibly TRBD1 for D (6 bases). V lost 2 bases, J lost 2 bases, and 13 bases lay in between. The CDR3 totals 16 residues. Germline CDR1 SNHLY, CDR2 FYNNEI. The CDR3 is CASSEKGGRTGNTIYF. CDR3 DNA: TGTGCCAGCAGTGAAAAAGGGGGGAGGACTGGAAACACCATATATTTT.

This clonotype was picked up many times. The CDR3: CASSQGPGGPLHF. CDR3 DNA: TGCGCCAGCAGCCAAGGCCCCGGGGGACCCCTCCACTTT. V gene TRBV4-1 combines with J gene TRBJ1-6; a weak D match, TRBD1 (5 bases). CDR1 is MGHRA, CDR2 YSYEKL, per germline. The CDR3 runs 13 residues. V was trimmed by 1 base and J by 12 bases, leaving 10 bases between them.

On this clonotype: A clone one base away is much larger, so this may be a read error. J is TRBJ1-6 and V is TRBV6-1; unclear D gene. Germline-derived CDR1 and CDR2 are MNHNS and SASEGT. The CDR3 extends over 14 amino acids. CDR3 coding DNA: TGTGCCAGCAGCCTCTTCGGGCTTGATTCACACCTCCACTTT. This encodes CASSLFGLDSHLHF.

This sequence joins TRBV3-1 and TRBJ1-2; 8 bases are shared with TRBD1. The germline V gene encodes CDR1 LGHDT and CDR2 YNNKEL (reference sequence). The CDR3 covers 16 residues. Trimming took 1 base from V and 3 from J; bases not matched to a gene: 7. The CDR3 region is CASSQGTGKLDYGYTF. CDR3 in DNA: TGTGCCAGCAGCCAAGGGACAGGGAAGCTCGACTATGGCTACACCTTC.

This clonotype was seen ten or more times. V and J are TRBV2 and TRBJ1-2, with D possibly being TRBD1 (6 bases). The germline V gene encodes CDR1 SNHLY and CDR2 FYNNEI. Between the trimmed V and J ends, which lost 6 bases and 3 bases, there was a span of 14 bases. This CDR3 spans 14 amino acids. In nucleotides, the CDR3 is TGTGCCAGCAGCCGGGACACCAAACACTATGGCTACACCTTC. Translated: CASSRDTKHYGYTF.

This chain uses TRBV12-3 or TRBV12-4 with TRBJ2-2, with D hard to call. The CDR3 runs to 13 residues. Trimming cost V 6 bases and J 5 bases, with 10 bases left between them. The CDR3 region has the DNA TGTGCCAGCAGCCGTAGGAGTACCGGGGAGCTGTTTTTT. It specifies CASSRRSTGELFF.

In this sample, this clonotype turned up many times. The rearrangement joins TRBV6-5 to TRBJ1-1; no clear D gene. This CDR3 comprises 15 residues. Per the germline V gene, CDR1 is MNHEY and CDR2 is SVGAGI. The germline V and J ends were trimmed by 3 bases and 11 bases, with 22 bases remaining between them. The CDR3: CASSYGFPGAGKAFF. The DNA of the CDR3 is TGTGCCAGCAGTTATGGGTTTCCGGGAGCGGGGAAGGCTTTCTTT.

This clonotype was found many times. The rearrangement joins TRBV6-5 to TRBJ1-5; D uncertain. The CDR3 covers 15 residues. Trimming took 2 bases from V and 0 from J, leaving 8 bases between them. Per germline, CDR1 MNHEY and CDR2 SVGAGI. DNA for the CDR3: TGTGCCAGCAGTTACATCCAGGTTAGCAATCAGCCCCAGCATTTT. This translates into CASSYIQVSNQPQHF.